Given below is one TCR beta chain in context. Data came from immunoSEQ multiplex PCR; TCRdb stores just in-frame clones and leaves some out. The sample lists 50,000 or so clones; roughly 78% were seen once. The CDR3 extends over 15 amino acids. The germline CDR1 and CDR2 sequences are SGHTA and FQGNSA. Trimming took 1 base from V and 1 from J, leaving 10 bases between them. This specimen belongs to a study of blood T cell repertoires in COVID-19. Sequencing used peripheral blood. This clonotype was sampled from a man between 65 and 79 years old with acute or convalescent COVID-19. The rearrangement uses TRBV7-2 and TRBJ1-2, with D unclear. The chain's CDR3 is CASSLGLPLNYGYTF. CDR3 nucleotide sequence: TGTGCCAGCAGCTTAGGTCTACCGCTTAACTATGGCTACACCTTC.